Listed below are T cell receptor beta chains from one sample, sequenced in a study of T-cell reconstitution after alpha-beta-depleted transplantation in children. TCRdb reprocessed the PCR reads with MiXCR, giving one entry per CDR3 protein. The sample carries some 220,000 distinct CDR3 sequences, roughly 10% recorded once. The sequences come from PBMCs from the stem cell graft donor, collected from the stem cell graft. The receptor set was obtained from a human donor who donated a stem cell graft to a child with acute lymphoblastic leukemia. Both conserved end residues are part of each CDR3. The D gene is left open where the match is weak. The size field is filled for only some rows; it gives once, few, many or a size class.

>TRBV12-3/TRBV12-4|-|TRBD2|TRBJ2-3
TGTGCCAGCAGTTCGGGGGGGGATACGCAGTATTTT
CASSSGGDTQYF
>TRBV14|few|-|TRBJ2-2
TGTGCCAGCAGCCAATGGGCCGGACAGCTGAACACCGGGGAGCTGTTTTTT
CASSQWAGQLNTGELFF
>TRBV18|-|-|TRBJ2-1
TGTGCCAGCTCACAAAGACAGGACAATGAGCAGTTCTTC
CASSQRQDNEQFF
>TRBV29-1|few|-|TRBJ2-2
TGCAGCGTGCCAACCTCAGAGACAGGATCCGTGGGGGAGCTGTTTTTT
CSVPTSETGSVGELFF
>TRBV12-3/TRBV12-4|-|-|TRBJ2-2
TGTGCCAGCAGTTCTCGGAATGGCGGGGAGCTGTTTTTT
CASSSRNGGELFF
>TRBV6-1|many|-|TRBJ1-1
TGTGCCAGCAGTGGACAGTGGAACACTGAAGCTTTCTTT
CASSGQWNTEAFF
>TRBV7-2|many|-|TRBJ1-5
TGTGCCAGCAGCCCACGGACAGCGTATAGCAATCAGCCCCAGCATTTT
CASSPRTAYSNQPQHF
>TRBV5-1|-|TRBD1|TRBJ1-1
TGCGCCAGCAGCGGAACCTCGGGACAGGGGGCGCAAACTGAAGCTTTCTTT
CASSGTSGQGAQTEAFF
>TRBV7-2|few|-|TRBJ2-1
TGTGCCAGCAGCTTAGACCAGGGCTATGAGCAGTTCTTC
CASSLDQGYEQFF
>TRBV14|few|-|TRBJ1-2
TGTGCCAGCAGCCAAGTAGGCGGATATGGCTACACCTTC
CASSQVGGYGYTF
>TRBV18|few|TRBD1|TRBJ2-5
TGTGCCAGCTCACCACCGGAAGGGACAGGGGACCAAGAGACCCAGTACTTC
CASSPPEGTGDQETQYF
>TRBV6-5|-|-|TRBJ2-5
TGTGCCAGCAGTTACTCGTCAGGGGACCAAGAGACCCAGTACTTC
CASSYSSGDQETQYF
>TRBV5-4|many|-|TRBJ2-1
TGTGCCAGCAGCTTGGAGGATAAGGGGTTTAATGCGGATGAGCAGTTCTTC
CASSLEDKGFNADEQFF
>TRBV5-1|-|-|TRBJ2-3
TGCGCCAGCATGGGGGACCCAGATACGCAGTATTTT
CASMGDPDTQYF
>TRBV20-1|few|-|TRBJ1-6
TGCAGTGCTAGAGATCAGCAGGAGTCACCCCTCCACTTT
CSARDQQESPLHF
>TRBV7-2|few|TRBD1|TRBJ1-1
TGTGCCAGCAGCTCACAGGGGGATTGGAGCACTGAAGCTTTCTTT
CASSSQGDWSTEAFF
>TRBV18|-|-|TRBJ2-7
TGTGCCAGCTCACCAAGCGGCAGGGGCTACGAGCAGTACTTC
CASSPSGRGYEQYF
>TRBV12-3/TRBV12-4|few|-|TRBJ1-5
TGTGCCAGCAGTTTTGACGGGGAGGATAGCAATCAGCCCCAGCATTTT
CASSFDGEDSNQPQHF
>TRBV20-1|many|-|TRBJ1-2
TGCAGTGCTAGAGGGGAGAGGTCCTATGGCTACACCTTC
CSARGERSYGYTF
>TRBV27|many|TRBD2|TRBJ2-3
TGTGCCAGCAGTTTTATGGTAGCGGGCACAGATATGCAGTATTTT
CASSFMVAGTDMQYF
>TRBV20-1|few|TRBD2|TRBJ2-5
TGCAGTGCTAGAGATCCCACTAGCGGGAGGCTCCAAGAGACCCAGTACTTC
CSARDPTSGRLQETQYF
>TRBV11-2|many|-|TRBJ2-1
TGTGCCAGCAGCCTTAGACAGGAGAACTACAATGAGCAGTTCTTC
CASSLRQENYNEQFF
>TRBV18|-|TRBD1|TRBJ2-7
TGTGCCAGCTCACCGGGACAGACCTACGAGCAGTACTTC
CASSPGQTYEQYF
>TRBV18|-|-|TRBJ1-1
TGTGCCAGCTCATCATCCTTAACAGCTAAGAACACTGAAGCTTTCTTT
CASSSSLTAKNTEAFF
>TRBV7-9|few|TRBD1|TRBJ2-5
TGTGCCAGCAGCCCCGATCGGACAGGAGTGGAGACCCAGTACTTC
CASSPDRTGVETQYF
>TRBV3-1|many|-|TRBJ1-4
TGTGCCAGCAGAGCTAGAGCAACTAATGAAAAACTGTTTTTT
CASRARATNEKLFF
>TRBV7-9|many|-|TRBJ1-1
TGTGCCAGCAGCCCAGGGGTCCCTCTGAACACTGAAGCTTTCTTT
CASSPGVPLNTEAFF
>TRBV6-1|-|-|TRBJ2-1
TGTGCCAGCAGAATTGGCGGTCTGGGGGGCCTCTATGAGCAGTTCTTC
CASRIGGLGGLYEQFF
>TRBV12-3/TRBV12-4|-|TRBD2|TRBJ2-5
TGTGCCAGCAAAAACGGCGGGGGATACCAAGAGACCCAGTACTTC
CASKNGGGYQETQYF
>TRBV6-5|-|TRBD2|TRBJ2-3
TGTGCCAGCAGTTTGAGGACTAGCCGGGGCGATACGCAGTATTTT
CASSLRTSRGDTQYF
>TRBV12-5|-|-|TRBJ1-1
TGTGCTAGTGGTCCCCCGACATACCCGAACACTGAAGCTTTCTTT
CASGPPTYPNTEAFF
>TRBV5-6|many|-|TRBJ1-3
TGTGCCAGCAGCTTGGTCCCGATTCTCTCTGGAAACACCATATATTTT
CASSLVPILSGNTIYF
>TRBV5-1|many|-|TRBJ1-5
TGCGCCAGCAGTCTAGATCGGAATCAGCCCCAGCATTTT
CASSLDRNQPQHF
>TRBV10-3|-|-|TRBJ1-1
TGTGCCACAGGACGGAACACTGAAGCTTTCTTT
CATGRNTEAFF
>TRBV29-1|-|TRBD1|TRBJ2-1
TGCAGCGTTGAAGGGTGGACAGGGGGATTTTACAATGAGCAGTTCTTC
CSVEGWTGGFYNEQFF
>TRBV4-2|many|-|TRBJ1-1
TGTGCCAGCAGCCAAGCGTACCGACAGGACTACACTGAAGCTTTCTTT
CASSQAYRQDYTEAFF
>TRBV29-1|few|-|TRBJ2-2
TGCAGCATAAAAGGGACGGAGAAGGGCACCGGGGAGCTGTTTTTT
CSIKGTEKGTGELFF
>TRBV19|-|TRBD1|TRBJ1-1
TGTGCCAGTAGACGGGGACAGGGGGGCACTGAAGCTTTCTTT
CASRRGQGGTEAFF
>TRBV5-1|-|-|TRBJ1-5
TGCGCCAGCAGCTTGGTCCCAAGACAGTTCAATCAGCCCCAGCATTTT
CASSLVPRQFNQPQHF
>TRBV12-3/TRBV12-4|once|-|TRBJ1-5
TGTGCCAGCCGAGGCGGATATAGCAATCAGCCCCAGCATTTT
CASRGGYSNQPQHF
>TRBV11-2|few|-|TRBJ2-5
TGTGCCAGCAGCTTAGATTGGAGGACCGAAACCCAAGAGACCCAGTACTTC
CASSLDWRTETQETQYF
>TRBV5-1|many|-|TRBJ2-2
TGCGCCAGCAGCATCTACGGGGCCACTATTAACACCGGGGAGCTGTTTTTT
CASSIYGATINTGELFF
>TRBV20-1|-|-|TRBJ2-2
TGCAGTGCTAGGGGGCCCGGGGAGCTGTTTTTT
CSARGPGELFF
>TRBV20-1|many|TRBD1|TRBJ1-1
TGCAGTGCTAGAGATTTACAGGGGTACACTGAAGCTTTCTTT
CSARDLQGYTEAFF
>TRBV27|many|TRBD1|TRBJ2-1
TGTGCCACTAGACAGGGTATGGGTTGGGAGTTCTTC
CATRQGMGWEFF
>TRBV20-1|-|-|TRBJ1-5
TGCAGTGCTAGAGATCAGGGTGGCCAGCCCCAGCATTTT
CSARDQGGQPQHF
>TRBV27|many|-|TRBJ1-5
TGTGCCAGCAGTACCTCGGGGGAAAATCAGCCCCAGCATTTT
CASSTSGENQPQHF
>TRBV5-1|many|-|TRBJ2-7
TGCGCCAGCAGCTTGGGTGGCCAGGGAAACTCCTACGAGCAGTACTTC
CASSLGGQGNSYEQYF
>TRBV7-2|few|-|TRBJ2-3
TGTGCCAGCAGCTCTCCTCGATCAACTCATAACCAAGATACGCAGTATTTT
CASSSPRSTHNQDTQYF
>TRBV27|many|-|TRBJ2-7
TGTGCCAGCAGTCCCGCACTAAACTACGAGCAGTACTTC
CASSPALNYEQYF
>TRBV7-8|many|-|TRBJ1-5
TGTGCCAGCAGCTTACATGTACTACTTAGCAATCAGCCCCAGCATTTT
CASSLHVLLSNQPQHF
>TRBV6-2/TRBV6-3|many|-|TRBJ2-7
TGTGCCAGCAATGGGTTGGGCGTCCTTGGAAGTGACTACGAGCAGTACTTC
CASNGLGVLGSDYEQYF
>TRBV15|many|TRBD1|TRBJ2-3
TGTGCCACCAGCAGAGCCCGGGACAGGGGGGCAGATACGCAGTATTTT
CATSRARDRGADTQYF
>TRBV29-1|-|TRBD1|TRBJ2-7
TGCAGCGTTCGCGGCGGACAGGGCTACGAGCAGTACTTC
CSVRGGQGYEQYF
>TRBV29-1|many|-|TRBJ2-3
TGCAGCGTTGAAGAAGTAGAGCAGGATACGCAGTATTTT
CSVEEVEQDTQYF
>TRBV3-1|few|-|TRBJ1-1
TGTGCCAGCAGCCGGGCCACTTCGCAAGCTTTCTTT
CASSRATSQAFF